This passage covers 19 T cell receptor beta chains from one sample sequenced in a study of blood T cell repertoires in COVID-19 (dated by TCRdb to about 2020). Receptor amplification or capture employed the immunoSEQ multiplex PCR assay. The source is immuneACCESS, and TCRdb retained only in-frame sequences with V and J called. Part of the clones is not carried over; for the studies checked, unresolved V genes explain less than half of this, and the remainder is unexplained. In all, the sample holds about 180,000 clones, and 88% of those were seen once. The ten biggest clones cover around 4% of the sample. The sequenced sample consisted of peripheral blood. Receptors originate from a woman aged 30 to 39 with acute or convalescent COVID-19.

The CDR3 DNA reads as TGTGCCAGCAGGGGGGCCACCCAGTACTTC. Translation gives CASRGATQYF. The chain has TRBV28 and TRBJ2-5, with D possibly TRBD1 on 6 matching bases. V was clipped by 6 bases and J by 8 bases, with 7 bases between them. Per germline, CDR1 MDHEN and CDR2 SYDVKM. The CDR3 is 10 amino acids.

The table lists this clone with a few counts. This rearrangement joins TRBV29-1 to TRBJ1-1, with 8 bases aligning to TRBD1. The V gene end was trimmed by 4 bases and the J gene end by 6 bases; junction bases not matched to a gene: 7. The CDR3 has 13 residues. The germline V gene has CDR1 SQVTM and CDR2 ANQGSEA. CDR3 loop: CSVATGTGSEAFF. The DNA of the CDR3 is TGCAGCGTTGCAACTGGGACAGGCTCTGAAGCTTTCTTT.

The chain carries TRBV4-1 and TRBJ2-7, with D possibly matching TRBD2 (6 bases). This CDR3 contains 15 residues. The germline CDR1 and CDR2 sequences are MGHRA and YSYEKL. The ends were cut back, 4 bases at V and 4 bases at J, with 17 bases in the middle. Here the CDR3 DNA reads TGCGCCAGCAGCCTTGGGACGATGGCGGGATACGAGCAGTACTTC. Residues: CASSLGTMAGYEQYF.

J is TRBJ2-7 and V is TRBV6-5; 12 bases are a match to TRBD1. Germline V CDR1 and CDR2: MNHEY, SVGAGI. The CDR3 extends over 14 amino acids. V lost 5 bases, J lost 5 bases, and 4 bases stayed unmatched. The CDR3 DNA sequence: TGTGCCAGCAGTCCCGGGACAGGGGGCGACGAGCAGTACTTC. The encoded protein is CASSPGTGGDEQYF.

V is TRBV20-1 and J is TRBJ2-7, with D hard to call. Trimming pared 5 bases from V and 3 bases from J, leaving 8 bases between. This CDR3 is built from 11 residues. Germline V gene data show CDR1 as DFQATT and CDR2 as SNEGSKA (reference sequence). As DNA, the CDR3 is TGCAGTGCTCAGACGGGCTACGAGCAGTACTTC. Translating gives CSAQTGYEQYF.

This clone was seen a single time. The chain combines TRBV27 with TRBJ2-7; D remains unclear. CDR3 size: 9 residues. Per germline, CDR1 MNHEY and CDR2 SMNVEV (reference sequence). The V end was cut by 8 bases, the J end by 4 bases, with 3 bases between. The CDR3, as DNA: TGTGCCAGCGCGTACGAGCAGTACTTC. It translates to CASAYEQYF.

The chain has TRBV9 and TRBJ1-2; D is unclear. The CDR3 sequence is 12 residues long. CDR1 and CDR2 from the germline V gene are SGDLS and YYNGEE. Trimming stripped 5 bases from V and 5 bases from J, with 10 bases between. CDR3: CASSTEEYGYTF. The CDR3 region has the DNA TGTGCCAGCAGTACTGAGGAATATGGCTACACCTTC. Variable domain in full (rest from reference TRBV9 and TRBJ1-2): DSGVTQTPKHLITATGQRVTLRCSPRSGDLSVYWYQQSLDQGLQFLIQYYNGEERAKGNILERFSAQQFPDLHSELNLSSLELGDSALYFCASSTEEYGYTFGSGTRLTVV.

This chain connects TRBV4-1 to TRBJ2-3; D gene ambiguous. There are 13 residues in the CDR3. Trimming shortened V by 0 bases and J by 8 bases, and 9 bases separated the two germline ends. CDR1 is MGHRA and CDR2 is YSYEKL in the germline V gene. This chain's CDR3 is CASSQERSVTQYF. CDR3 in DNA: TGCGCCAGCAGCCAAGAAAGGAGTGTTACGCAGTATTTT.

The rearrangement links TRBV7-8 to TRBJ2-3; a weak D match, TRBD2 (6 bases). In germline, CDR1 is SGHVS, CDR2 FQNEAQ. The CDR3 has 15 amino acids. The V and J ends lost 3 bases and 4 bases respectively, with 14 bases between them. This CDR3 reads CASSFRLGGADTQYF. The CDR3 nucleotides are TGTGCCAGCAGCTTCCGGCTCGGGGGAGCAGATACGCAGTATTTT.

This clone was recorded a few times. The sample holds other DNA sequences that translate to the same CDR3. The V call is TRBV7-2, the J call TRBJ2-5; D ambiguous. This CDR3 is built from 12 residues. The germline V and J ends were trimmed by 1 base and 7 bases, with 7 bases remaining between them. In germline, CDR1 is SGHTA, CDR2 FQGNSA. The CDR3 bases are TGTGCCAGCAGCTTAGTCCGAGGGACCCAGTACTTC. As protein: CASSLVRGTQYF.

The gene calls are TRBV7-2 and TRBJ2-3, with D uncertain. V was shortened by 2 bases and J by 3 bases, with 3 bases between the two germline ends. Germline CDR1 reads SGHTA; CDR2 reads FQGNSA. The CDR3 runs to 12 residues. The CDR3 loop reads CASSLRTDTQYF. In nucleotides, the CDR3 is TGTGCCAGCAGCTTACGGACAGATACGCAGTATTTT. Together with reference TRBV7-2 and TRBJ2-3, the CDR3 gives the full variable domain: GAGVSQSPSNKVTEKGKDVELRCDPISGHTALYWYRQSLGQGLEFLIYFQGNSAPDKSGLPSDRFSAERTGGSVSTLTIQRTQQEDSAVYLCASSLRTDTQYFGPGTRLTVL.

This sequence joins TRBV2 and TRBJ1-3; no reliable D call. Trimming removed 8 bases from V and 0 bases from J, with 11 bases in between. The CDR3 is 14 residues long. In germline, CDR1 is SNHLY, CDR2 FYNNEI. In DNA form, the CDR3 reads TGTGCCAGCCTGGGAGGACTCTCTGGAAACACCATATATTTT. This translates into CASLGGLSGNTIYF.

This clone was detected once. The J gene is TRBJ2-7, the V gene TRBV14; 11 positions match TRBD1. Looked up from germline, CDR1 is SGHDN and CDR2 is FVKESK. The CDR3 contains 15 residues. The ends lost 2 bases at V and 5 bases at J; junction bases unmatched: 5. The CDR3 loop is CASSQLGTGGNEQYF. For the CDR3, the DNA is TGTGCCAGCAGCCAATTAGGGACAGGGGGGAACGAGCAGTACTTC. The whole variable domain, remainder taken from reference TRBV14 and TRBJ2-7, is EAGVTQFPSHSVIEKGQTVTLRCDPISGHDNLYWYRRVMGKEIKFLLHFVKESKQDESGMPNNRFLAERTGGTYSTLKVQPAELEDSGVYFCASSQLGTGGNEQYFGPGTRLTVT.

The V and J genes are TRBV2 and TRBJ1-5; D not resolved. The CDR3 is made up of 13 amino acids. Germline assignment: CDR1 SNHLY and CDR2 FYNNEI. The V end lost 4 bases, the J end lost 8 bases, and 12 bases lay between the germline ends. The CDR3 protein is CASSGGFREPQHF. The CDR3 bases are TGTGCCAGCAGTGGAGGTTTTCGGGAGCCCCAGCATTTT.

The chain has TRBV28 and TRBJ2-3; D unclear. The germline CDR1 and CDR2 sequences are MDHEN and SYDVKM. This CDR3 region has 16 residues. V was shortened by 0 bases and J by 1 base, with 11 bases between the two germline ends. The CDR3 region is CASSLWGEHGTDTQYF. CDR3 coding DNA: TGTGCCAGCAGTTTATGGGGCGAGCATGGCACAGATACGCAGTATTTT.

The chain uses TRBV7-6 and TRBJ2-7, with 9 bases matching TRBD1. Losses at the gene ends were 5 bases for V and 7 bases for J; bases not matched to a gene: 6. The CDR3 runs 13 residues. CDR1 is SGHVS, CDR2 FNYEAQ, per germline. The CDR3 sequence is CASSRDRVGEQYF. The DNA of the CDR3 is TGTGCCAGCAGCCGGGACAGGGTTGGGGAGCAGTACTTC.

J is TRBJ2-1 and V is TRBV3-1 (or the pseudogene TRBV3-2); D not resolved. CDR3 length: 12 amino acids. V lost 0 bases, J lost 9 bases, and 6 bases lay in between. CDR1 is LGHDT and CDR2 is YNNKEL in the germline V gene (reference sequence). The CDR3 is CASSQDGLEQFF. The CDR3 DNA is TGTGCCAGCAGCCAAGATGGCCTTGAGCAGTTCTTC.

The chain is built from TRBV3-1 (or the pseudogene TRBV3-2) and TRBJ2-7, with 7 bases lining up with TRBD2. Germline V CDR1 and CDR2: LGHDT, YNNKEL (reference sequence). V dropped 0 bases and J dropped 0; count of bases not matched to a gene: 5. This CDR3 region has 16 residues. The CDR3 spells CASSQDLGGSSYEQYF. The CDR3 bases are TGTGCCAGCAGCCAAGATCTGGGGGGGAGCTCCTACGAGCAGTACTTC.

The genes are TRBV6-5 and TRBJ1-2; TRBD1 matches 12 bases. Trimming removed 0 bases from V and 8 bases from J; junction bases left unmatched: 7. The CDR3 loop spans 16 amino acids. The germline V gene encodes CDR1 MNHEY and CDR2 SVGAGI. The CDR3 bases are TGTGCCAGCAGTTACTCGCCGGGACAGGGGGCCGGAGGCTACACCTTC. Translation: CASSYSPGQGAGGYTF.